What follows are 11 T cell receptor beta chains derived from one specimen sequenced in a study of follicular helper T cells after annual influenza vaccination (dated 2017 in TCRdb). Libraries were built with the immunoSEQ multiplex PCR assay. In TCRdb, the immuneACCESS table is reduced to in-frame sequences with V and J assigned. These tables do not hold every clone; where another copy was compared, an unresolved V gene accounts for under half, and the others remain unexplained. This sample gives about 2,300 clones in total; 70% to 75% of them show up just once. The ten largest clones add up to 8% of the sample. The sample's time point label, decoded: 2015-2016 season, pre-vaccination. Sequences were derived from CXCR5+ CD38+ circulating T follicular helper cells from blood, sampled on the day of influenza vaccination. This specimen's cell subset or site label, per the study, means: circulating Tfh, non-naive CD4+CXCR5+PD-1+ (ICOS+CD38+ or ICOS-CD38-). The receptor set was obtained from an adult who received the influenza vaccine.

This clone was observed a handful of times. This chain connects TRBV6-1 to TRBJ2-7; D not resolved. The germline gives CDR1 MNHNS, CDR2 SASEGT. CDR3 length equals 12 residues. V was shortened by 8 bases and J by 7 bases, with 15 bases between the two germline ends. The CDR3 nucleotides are TGTGCCAGCCAACGGACCTTGGGAGAGCAGTACTTC. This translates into CASQRTLGEQYF.

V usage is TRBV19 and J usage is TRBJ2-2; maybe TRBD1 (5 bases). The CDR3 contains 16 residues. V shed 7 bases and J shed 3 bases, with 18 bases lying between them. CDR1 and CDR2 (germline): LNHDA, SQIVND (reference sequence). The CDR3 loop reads CASTSPLRQYTGELFF. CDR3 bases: TGTGCCAGTACTTCCCCGTTACGACAGTACACCGGGGAGCTGTTTTTT.

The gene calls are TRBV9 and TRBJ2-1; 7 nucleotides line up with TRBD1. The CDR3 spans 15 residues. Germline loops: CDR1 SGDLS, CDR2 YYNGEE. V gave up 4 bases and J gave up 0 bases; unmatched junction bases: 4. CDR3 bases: TGTGCCAGCAGCCTGGACAGGAGCTCCTACAATGAGCAGTTCTTC. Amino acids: CASSLDRSSYNEQFF.

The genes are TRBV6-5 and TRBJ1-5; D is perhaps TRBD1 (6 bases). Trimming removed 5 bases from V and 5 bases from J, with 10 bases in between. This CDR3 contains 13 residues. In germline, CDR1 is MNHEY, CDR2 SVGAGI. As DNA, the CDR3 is TGTGCCAGCAGTGGGAGGGGGGATCAGCCCCAGCATTTT. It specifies CASSGRGDQPQHF.

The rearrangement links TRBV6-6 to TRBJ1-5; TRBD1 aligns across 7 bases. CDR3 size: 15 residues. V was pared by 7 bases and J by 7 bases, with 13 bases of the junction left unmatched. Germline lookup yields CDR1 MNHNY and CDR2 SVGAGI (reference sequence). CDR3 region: CASTSKNRGHQPQHF. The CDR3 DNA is TGTGCCAGCACCTCCAAGAACAGGGGCCACCAGCCCCAGCATTTT.

The CDR3 here is CASSESKLSGNTIYF. Written as DNA, the CDR3 is TGTGCCAGCAGTGAATCTAAGCTCTCTGGAAACACCATATATTTT. The chain carries TRBV25-1 and TRBJ1-3; D unresolved. CDR3 length: 15 residues. Germline values: CDR1 MGHDK, CDR2 SYGVNS. V gave up 1 base and J gave up 0 bases, with 7 bases separating them.

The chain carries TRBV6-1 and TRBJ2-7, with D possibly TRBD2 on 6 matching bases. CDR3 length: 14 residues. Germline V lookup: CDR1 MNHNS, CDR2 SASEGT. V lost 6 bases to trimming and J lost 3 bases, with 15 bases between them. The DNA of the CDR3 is TGTGCCAGCAGGGAGGGCCTCCGGGGCTACGAGCAGTACTTC. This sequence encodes CASREGLRGYEQYF.

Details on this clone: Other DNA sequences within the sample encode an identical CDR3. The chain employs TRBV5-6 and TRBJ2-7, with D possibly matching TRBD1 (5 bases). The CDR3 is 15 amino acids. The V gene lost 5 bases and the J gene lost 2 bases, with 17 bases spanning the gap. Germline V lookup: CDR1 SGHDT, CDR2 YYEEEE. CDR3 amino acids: CASRSSGQGAYEQYF. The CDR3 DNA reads TGTGCCAGCAGGTCTTCGGGTCAAGGGGCCTACGAGCAGTACTTC. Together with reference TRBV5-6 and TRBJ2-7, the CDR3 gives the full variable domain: DAGVTQSPTHLIKTRGQQVTLRCSPKSGHDTVSWYQQALGQGPQFIFQYYEEEERQRGNFPDRFSGHQFPNYSSELNVNALLLGDSALYLCASRSSGQGAYEQYFGPGTRLTVT.

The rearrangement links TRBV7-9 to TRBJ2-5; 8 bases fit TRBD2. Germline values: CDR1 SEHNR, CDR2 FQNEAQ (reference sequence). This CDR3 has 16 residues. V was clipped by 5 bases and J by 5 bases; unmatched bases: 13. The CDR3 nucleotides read TGTGCCAGCAGCCGGGGGGGTCTGACGGGATCGGAGACCCAGTACTTC. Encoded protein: CASSRGGLTGSETQYF.

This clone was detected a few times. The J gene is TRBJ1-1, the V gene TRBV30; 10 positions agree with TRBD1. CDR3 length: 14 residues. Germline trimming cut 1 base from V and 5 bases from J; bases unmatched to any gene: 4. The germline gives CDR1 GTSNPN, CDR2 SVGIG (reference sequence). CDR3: CAWSAGDRGTEAFF. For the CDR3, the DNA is TGTGCCTGGAGTGCCGGGGACAGGGGAACTGAAGCTTTCTTT.

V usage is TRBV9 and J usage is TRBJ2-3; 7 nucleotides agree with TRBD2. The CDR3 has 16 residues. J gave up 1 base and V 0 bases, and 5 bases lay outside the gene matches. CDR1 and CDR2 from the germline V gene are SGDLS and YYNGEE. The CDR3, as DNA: TGTGCCAGCAGCGTAGGTTGGGACTACCGCACAGATACGCAGTATTTT. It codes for CASSVGWDYRTDTQYF.